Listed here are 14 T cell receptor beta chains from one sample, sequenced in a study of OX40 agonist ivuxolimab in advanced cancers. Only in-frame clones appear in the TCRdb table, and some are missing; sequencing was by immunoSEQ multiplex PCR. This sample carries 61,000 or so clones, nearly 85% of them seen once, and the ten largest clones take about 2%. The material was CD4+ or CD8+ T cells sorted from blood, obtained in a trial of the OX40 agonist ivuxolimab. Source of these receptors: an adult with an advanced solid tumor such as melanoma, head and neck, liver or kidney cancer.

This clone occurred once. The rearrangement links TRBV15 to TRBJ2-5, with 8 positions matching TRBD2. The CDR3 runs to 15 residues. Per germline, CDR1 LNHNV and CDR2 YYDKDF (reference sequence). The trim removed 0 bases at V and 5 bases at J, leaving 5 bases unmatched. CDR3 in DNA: TGTGCCACCAGCAGAGATCGGGGGGGCGCGGAGACCCAGTACTTC. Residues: CATSRDRGGAETQYF.

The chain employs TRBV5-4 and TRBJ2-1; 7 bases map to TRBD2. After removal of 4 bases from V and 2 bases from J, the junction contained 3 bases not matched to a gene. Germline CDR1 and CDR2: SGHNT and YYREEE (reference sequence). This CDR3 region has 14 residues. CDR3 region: CASSSGTTYNEQFF. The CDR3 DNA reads TGTGCCAGCAGCAGCGGGACTACCTACAATGAGCAGTTCTTC.

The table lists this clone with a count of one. CDR3 in amino acids: CSVESAGGYTF. Here the CDR3 DNA reads TGCAGCGTTGAATCGGCAGGGGGCTACACCTTC. The chain links TRBV29-1 to TRBJ1-2; D may be TRBD1 (5 bases). Looked up from germline, CDR1 is SQVTM and CDR2 is ANQGSEA. The CDR3 covers 11 residues. V gave up 2 bases and J gave up 8 bases, with 9 bases separating them.

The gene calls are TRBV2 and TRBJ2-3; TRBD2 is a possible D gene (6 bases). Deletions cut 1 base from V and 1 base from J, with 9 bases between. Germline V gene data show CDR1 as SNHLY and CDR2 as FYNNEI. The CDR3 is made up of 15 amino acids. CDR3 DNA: TGTGCCAGCAGTGAAGGGACTACCCGCACAGATACGCAGTATTTT. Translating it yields CASSEGTTRTDTQYF.

The CDR3 coding sequence is TGTGCCAGCAGCTCTACAGCGGGGGCGGACACTGAAGCTTTCTTT. Protein sequence: CASSSTAGADTEAFF. The V and J genes are TRBV5-6 and TRBJ1-1; a weak D match, TRBD1 (6 bases). V lost 3 bases and J 3 bases, leaving 15 bases between the germline ends. The CDR3 is made up of 15 amino acids. CDR1 is SGHDT, CDR2 YYEEEE, per germline.

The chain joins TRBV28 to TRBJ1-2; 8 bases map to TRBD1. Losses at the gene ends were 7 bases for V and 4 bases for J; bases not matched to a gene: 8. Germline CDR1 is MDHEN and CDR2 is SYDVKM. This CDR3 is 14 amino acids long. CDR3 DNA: TGTGCCAGCATCAACCCGGGGACAGGCTATGGCTACACCTTC. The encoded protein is CASINPGTGYGYTF.

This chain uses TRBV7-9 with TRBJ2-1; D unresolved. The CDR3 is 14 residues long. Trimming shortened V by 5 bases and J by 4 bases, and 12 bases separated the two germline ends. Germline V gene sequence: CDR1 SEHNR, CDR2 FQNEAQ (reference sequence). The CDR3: CASSLGKKYNEQFF. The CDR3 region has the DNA TGTGCCAGCAGCCTGGGGAAGAAATACAATGAGCAGTTCTTC.

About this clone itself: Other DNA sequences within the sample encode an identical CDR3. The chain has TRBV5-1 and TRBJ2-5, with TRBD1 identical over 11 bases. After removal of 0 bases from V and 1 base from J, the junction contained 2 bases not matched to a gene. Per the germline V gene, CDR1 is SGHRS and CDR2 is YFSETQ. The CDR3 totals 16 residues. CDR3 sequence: CASSLGGTGGQETQYF. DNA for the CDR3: TGCGCCAGCAGCTTGGGAGGGACAGGGGGCCAAGAGACCCAGTACTTC.

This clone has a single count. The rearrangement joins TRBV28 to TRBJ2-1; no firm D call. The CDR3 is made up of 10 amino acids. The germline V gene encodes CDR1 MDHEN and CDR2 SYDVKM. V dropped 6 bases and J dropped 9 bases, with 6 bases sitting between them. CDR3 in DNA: TGTGCCAGCAGCTCAGCTGAGCAGTTCTTC. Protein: CASSSAEQFF.

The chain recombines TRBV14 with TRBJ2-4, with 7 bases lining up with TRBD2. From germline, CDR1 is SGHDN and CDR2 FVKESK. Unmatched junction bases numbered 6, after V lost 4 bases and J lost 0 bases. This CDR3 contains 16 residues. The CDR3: CASSPLRGEAKNIQYF. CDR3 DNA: TGTGCCAGCAGCCCGTTACGGGGGGAAGCCAAAAACATTCAGTACTTC.

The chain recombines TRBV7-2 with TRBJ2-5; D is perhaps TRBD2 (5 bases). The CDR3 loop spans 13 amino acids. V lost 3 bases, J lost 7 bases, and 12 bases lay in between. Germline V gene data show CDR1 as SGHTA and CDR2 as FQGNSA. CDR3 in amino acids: CASSFGRERTQYF. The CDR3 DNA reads TGTGCCAGCAGCTTCGGACGGGAACGGACCCAGTACTTC.

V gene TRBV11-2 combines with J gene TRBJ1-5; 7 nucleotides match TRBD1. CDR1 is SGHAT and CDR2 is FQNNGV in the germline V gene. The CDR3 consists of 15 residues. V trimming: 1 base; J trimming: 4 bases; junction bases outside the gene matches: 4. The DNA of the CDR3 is TGTGCCAGCAGCTTAGGTACAGGGGATAATCAGCCCCAGCATTTT. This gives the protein CASSLGTGDNQPQHF.

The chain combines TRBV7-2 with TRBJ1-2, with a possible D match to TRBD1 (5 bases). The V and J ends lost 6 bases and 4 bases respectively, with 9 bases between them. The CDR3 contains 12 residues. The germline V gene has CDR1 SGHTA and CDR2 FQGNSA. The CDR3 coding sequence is TGTGCCAGCAGTAGACAGAGCTATGGCTACACCTTC. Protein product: CASSRQSYGYTF.

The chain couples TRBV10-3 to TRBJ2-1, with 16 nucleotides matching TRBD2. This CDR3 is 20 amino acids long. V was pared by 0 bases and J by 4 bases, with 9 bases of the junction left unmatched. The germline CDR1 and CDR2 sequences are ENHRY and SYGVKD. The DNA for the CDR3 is TGTGCCATCAGTGAGTCGAAGGGACTAGCGGGAGGGCCGGGATACAATGAGCAGTTCTTC. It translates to CAISESKGLAGGPGYNEQFF.